This TCR beta chain originates from a study of blood T cell repertoires in COVID-19. About the study: COVID-19 samples collected from the United States, Italy and Spain covered acute and convalescent phases. PBMCs, B-cell-depleted T cells, or T cells provided the cDNA or gDNA that made up the material.

Per the original methods: Scientists estimated how many nucleated cells there were by amplifying reference gene primers. Profiled with immunoSEQ multiplex PCR; TCRdb holds only in-frame clones, not every one. V and J calls and clone size are as listed in that table; D and trimming were resolved from the DNA. The sample holds around 140,000 clones, approximately 87% seen once. This clone was detected once. Germline V CDR1 and CDR2: MGHDK, SYGVNS. The CDR3 sequence is 18 residues long. V shed 0 bases and J 3 bases; nucleotides not matched to a gene: 13. The sequence was collected from an elderly man with acute or convalescent COVID-19. This chain uses TRBV25-1 with TRBJ2-7; 8 bases fit TRBD2. Sequencing was done on a sample of peripheral blood. The chain's CDR3 is CASSEYGAGGLRSYEQYF. For the CDR3, the DNA is TGTGCCAGCAGTGAATATGGGGCGGGGGGCCTCCGAAGCTACGAGCAGTACTTC.